These T cell receptor beta chains were read from a single sample in a study of read filtering for tumor transcriptome and immune sequencing. TCRdb ran MiXCR on the reads and lists one entry per CDR3 protein. The repertoire holds approximately 62,000 distinct CDR3 sequences, with roughly a fifth as singletons. Sequenced material: a population of CD138-negative cells sorted from bone marrow. The source of these receptors is a donor aged 40 or over with multiple myeloma. The CDR3 runs from the conserved cysteine through the conserved F or W. Each record gives: J gene, D gene, V gene, clone size, CDR3 DNA, CDR3 protein. A D gene is named only where the DNA matches it firmly. Clone sizes are given selectively: once, few, many, or a class where the clone is expanded.

>TRBJ2-5|.|TRBV7-8|.
TGTGCCAGCAGCCCCTACCCGAGGGTCCAAGAGACCCAGTACTTC
CASSPYPRVQETQYF
>TRBJ2-3|.|TRBV3-1|.
TGTGCCAGCAGCCGAGAGGAACAGATCGCAGATACGCAGTATTTT
CASSREEQIADTQYF
>TRBJ2-7|TRBD1|TRBV27|many
TGTGCCAGCAGTAAACAGGGGGCTGGGGTCGAGCAGTACTTC
CASSKQGAGVEQYF
>TRBJ2-1|TRBD2|TRBV7-9|many
TGTGCCAGCAGCCACCGGAGGACTAGTAACAATGAGCAGTTCTTC
CASSHRRTSNNEQFF
>TRBJ2-5|TRBD1|TRBV7-9|many
TGTGCCAGCAGCCCGCTCCGGGACAGGGTGTTTCAAGAGACCCAGTACTTC
CASSPLRDRVFQETQYF
>TRBJ1-4|.|TRBV15|.
TGTGCCACCAGCAGTTTTGACGCCGGGGACCATAATGATAAACTGTTTTTT
CATSSFDAGDHNDKLFF
>TRBJ2-5|.|TRBV29-1|many
TGCAGCGTTGGCCGGGGATCGGGACAAGAGACCCAGTACTTC
CSVGRGSGQETQYF
>TRBJ2-1|TRBD2|TRBV4-1|.
TGCGCCAGCAACTACCTGGGACTAGCGGTCAGTGAGCAGTTCTTC
CASNYLGLAVSEQFF
>TRBJ1-2|TRBD1|TRBV20-1|many
TGCAGTGCAAAGGACAGGGGGCTCGGCTACACCTTC
CSAKDRGLGYTF
>TRBJ2-3|TRBD1|TRBV11-1|many
TGTGCCAGCAGCGCGAGGGGACAGGTGCAAGATACGCAGTATTTT
CASSARGQVQDTQYF
>TRBJ2-2|.|TRBV18|.
TGTGCCAGCTCACCATTCGGCTCTAACACCGGGGAGCTGTTTTTT
CASSPFGSNTGELFF
>TRBJ2-6|.|TRBV29-1|many
TGCAGCGTGGTGCGCACTGGGGCCAACGTCCTGACTTTC
CSVVRTGANVLTF
>TRBJ1-1|.|TRBV29-1|many
TGCAGCGTTTCGGTAGGCGCGAACACTGAAGCTTTCTTT
CSVSVGANTEAFF
>TRBJ2-2|.|TRBV5-1|many
TGCGCCAGCAGCTTGGCCGGAGGCAGTTACACCGGGGAGCTGTTTTTT
CASSLAGGSYTGELFF
>TRBJ1-1|.|TRBV7-9|many
TGTGCCAGCACCCTGATGAACACTGAAGCTTTCTTT
CASTLMNTEAFF
>TRBJ2-1|.|TRBV3-1|.
TGTACCAGCATCCAAGATCCAGGGACTCTTTACAATGAGCAGTTCTTC
CTSIQDPGTLYNEQFF
>TRBJ1-1|TRBD1|TRBV11-2|many
TGTGCCAGCAGCTTTACAGGGGGCGCGGGGAACACTGAAGCTTTCTTT
CASSFTGGAGNTEAFF
>TRBJ2-3|TRBD2|TRBV3-1|few
TGTGCCAGCAGCCAAGAAGGCGGGGGGGCATCAGATACGCAGTATTTT
CASSQEGGGASDTQYF
>TRBJ2-2|TRBD2|TRBV28|many
TGTGCCGCTCAGAGCGGGAGTCGCACCGGGGAGCTGTTTTTT
CAAQSGSRTGELFF
>TRBJ2-1|.|TRBV5-1|many
TGCGCCAGCAGCTTGTCTACGTACAATGAGCAGTTCTTC
CASSLSTYNEQFF
>TRBJ2-1|TRBD1|TRBV3-1|.
TGTGCCAGCAGCCGCGGACAGGGGGTCCATAGTGAGCAGTTCTTC
CASSRGQGVHSEQFF
>TRBJ1-1|TRBD1|TRBV5-1|few
TGCGCCAGCAGCGTGTGGGGACAGAGGAACACTGAAGCTTTCTTT
CASSVWGQRNTEAFF
>TRBJ2-5|.|TRBV6-5|many
TGTGCCAGCAGTTACTCGAATAGAGGGACCCAGTACTTC
CASSYSNRGTQYF
>TRBJ2-1|.|TRBV7-2|many
TGTGCCAGCAGCTTCGATACGGGAGCCCCCAATGAGCAGTTCTTC
CASSFDTGAPNEQFF
>TRBJ2-3|.|TRBV28|many
TGTGCCAGCAGTATCTACCGGGACTCATTTAGGGAGGATACGCAGTATTTT
CASSIYRDSFREDTQYF
>TRBJ2-3|.|TRBV10-1|many
TGCGCCAGCAGTGAATGGGGAATAACAGATACGCAGTATTTT
CASSEWGITDTQYF
>TRBJ2-2|TRBD2|TRBV20-1|medium-sized
TGCAGTGCTAGAGTCCCCGTTTCTAGCGGGAGGTGGCACACCGGGGAGCTGTTTTTT
CSARVPVSSGRWHTGELFF
>TRBJ2-1|TRBD2|TRBV12-3/TRBV12-4|many
TGTGCCAGCCGCCTAGGGACTAGCGGGAGTCATGAGCAGTTCTTC
CASRLGTSGSHEQFF
>TRBJ2-1|.|TRBV20-1|few
TGCAGTGCTAGGAAGGGCTCCTACAATGAGCAGTTCTTC
CSARKGSYNEQFF
>TRBJ1-4|.|TRBV11-2|.
TGTGCCAGCAGACCAGGGTCTAGGTCTACTAATGAAAAACTGTTTTTT
CASRPGSRSTNEKLFF
>TRBJ2-5|.|TRBV18|.
TGTGCCAGCTCACCACGCGGACGCCAAGAGACCCAGTACTTC
CASSPRGRQETQYF